One sample yielded the 20 T cell receptor beta chains listed below, sequenced in a study of blood T cells in healthy people across ages. Alongside a J-beta primer mix, a sample-barcoded 5' primer served in a second PCR lasting roughly 7 to 11 cycles. A single record per CDR3 protein comes from TCRdb applying MiXCR to the 5' RACE reads. Counted here are 1 million or so distinct CDR3 sequences, about 25% occurring once; the ten biggest clones make up approximately 0.7%. This same sample was also taken into another study, of T cells of mothers and their children.

Input material: blood. Every receptor here comes from a girl aged 2 to 10 in good health.

This clonotype turned up a few times. V and J are TRBV6-1 and TRBJ1-1; 7 nucleotides match TRBD1. The V segment lost 2 bases and the J segment 1 base; nucleotides outside the gene matches: 7. CDR3 length: 16 amino acids. Germline CDR1 MNHNS, CDR2 SASEGT. The DNA for the CDR3 is TGTGCCAGCAGTGAAAGGTGGACAGGACCGAACACTGAAGCTTTCTTT. The encoded protein is CASSERWTGPNTEAFF.

The chain is built from TRBV10-1 and TRBJ2-7; D not resolved. The germline V gene encodes CDR1 WNHNN and CDR2 SYGVQD (reference sequence). The V end was cut by 1 base, the J end by 2 bases, with 9 bases between. This CDR3 has 14 amino acids. CDR3 sequence (DNA): TGCGCCAGCAGTGAGTATCTCTCGACCTACGAGCAGTACTTC. This encodes CASSEYLSTYEQYF.

The chain combines TRBV6-5 with TRBJ1-1, with D unclear. The ends were cut back, 0 bases at V and 1 base at J, with 9 bases in the middle. The germline V gene encodes CDR1 MNHEY and CDR2 SVGAGI. The CDR3 covers 15 residues. The CDR3 DNA follows: TGTGCCAGCAGTTACTCGGGTGGCCAGAACACTGAAGCTTTCTTT. Protein: CASSYSGGQNTEAFF.

This clonotype was counted between two and nine times. The V gene is TRBV6-2 or TRBV6-3, the J gene TRBJ2-5; tentatively, D is TRBD1 (5 bases). V was clipped by 7 bases and J by 1 base, with 22 bases between them. CDR1 MNHEY and CDR2 SVGEGT come from the germline V gene. The CDR3 has 17 amino acids. CDR3 amino acids: CASTTSARLGRQETQYF. The CDR3 nucleotides read TGTGCCAGCACCACCTCGGCCCGGCTGGGGCGCCAAGAGACCCAGTACTTC.

The chain employs TRBV27 and TRBJ2-3, with 9 bases lining up with TRBD2. The V and J ends lost 5 bases and 2 bases, in that order; junction bases with no gene match: 8. In germline, CDR1 is MNHEY, CDR2 SMNVEV (reference sequence). CDR3 length equals 16 residues. CDR3: CASSKGLARFTDTQYF. In DNA form, the CDR3 reads TGTGCCAGCAGTAAGGGACTAGCTAGGTTCACAGATACGCAGTATTTT.

V usage is TRBV12-3 or TRBV12-4 and J usage is TRBJ2-7; 9 bases line up with TRBD1. The CDR3 loop spans 11 amino acids. V gave up 6 bases and J gave up 6 bases; unmatched junction bases: 0. The CDR3, as DNA: TGTGCCAGCAGGACAGGGGGCGAGCAGTACTTC. It specifies CASRTGGEQYF.

This clonotype turned up a few times. This rearrangement joins TRBV29-1 to TRBJ2-7; no definite D call. Germline V CDR1 and CDR2: SQVTM, ANQGSEA. The CDR3 contains 12 residues. Trimming removed 3 bases at V and 1 base at J, with 7 bases between. Here the CDR3 DNA reads TGCAGCGTTGAGTGGGATTCCTACGAGCAGTACTTC. Translated: CSVEWDSYEQYF.

Only a few counts were recorded for this clonotype. The genes are TRBV15 and TRBJ2-3, with 13 positions matching TRBD2. V shed 8 bases, J shed 4 bases, and the junction held 15 bases outside the gene matches. Germline V gene data show CDR1 as LNHNV and CDR2 as YYDKDF (reference sequence). CDR3 length equals 18 residues. Here the CDR3 reads CATGDRRTSGSGSDTQYF. The CDR3 bases are TGTGCCACCGGGGACAGGCGGACTAGCGGGAGTGGATCAGATACGCAGTATTTT. Full variable domain (rest looked up from reference TRBV15 and TRBJ2-3): DAMVIQNPRYQVTQFGKPVTLSCSQTLNHNVMYWYQQKSSQAPKLLFHYYDKDFNNEADTPDNFQSRRPNTSFCFLDIRSPGLGDTAMYLCATGDRRTSGSGSDTQYFGPGTRLTVL.

This chain uses TRBV7-3 with TRBJ2-1; 8 bases are a match to TRBD2. This CDR3 contains 18 residues. The V segment lost 1 base and the J segment 3 bases; nucleotides outside the gene matches: 11. Germline V gives CDR1 SGHTA, CDR2 FQGTGA. The CDR3 bases are TGTGCCAGCAGCTTAATGGCTAGCGGGTCCGAGATCTACAATGAGCAGTTCTTC. Amino acid sequence: CASSLMASGSEIYNEQFF.

J is TRBJ1-4 and V is TRBV13; possible D gene TRBD1, 5 bases. V was trimmed by 2 bases and J by 8 bases, leaving 12 bases between them. Germline V gene lookup returns CDR1 PRHDT and CDR2 FYEKMQ (reference sequence). The CDR3 sequence is 14 residues long. The CDR3: CASSLKGVEEKLFF. The CDR3 region has the DNA TGTGCCAGCAGCTTAAAAGGGGTCGAAGAAAAACTGTTTTTT.

This clonotype was observed once. J is TRBJ2-2 and V is TRBV7-6, with 8 bases lining up with TRBD1. Trimming at V came to 3 bases and at J to 6 bases, leaving 12 bases not matched to a gene. The CDR3 contains 17 residues. Germline CDR1 and CDR2: SGHVS and FNYEAQ. CDR3 protein: CASSFVTGGRVAGELFF. CDR3 in DNA: TGTGCCAGCAGCTTTGTAACAGGGGGACGGGTAGCCGGGGAGCTGTTTTTT.

The chain carries TRBV20-1 and TRBJ1-1; no reliable D call. Trimming shortened V by 0 bases and J by 5 bases, and 13 bases separated the two germline ends. Per the germline V gene, CDR1 is DFQATT and CDR2 is SNEGSKA (reference sequence). The CDR3 loop spans 14 amino acids. CDR3 in amino acids: CSARDPAERTEAFF. The CDR3 nucleotides read TGCAGTGCTAGAGATCCGGCCGAGAGGACTGAAGCTTTCTTT.

This clonotype was observed a few times. The rearrangement joins TRBV5-5 to TRBJ2-5; TRBD1 matches at 7 bases. The J call is doubtful: the DNA matches TRBJ2-1 better. This CDR3 comprises 16 residues. Germline CDR1 is SGHKS and CDR2 is YYEKEE (reference sequence). The CDR3 region is CASRLRQGGEFDEQFF. For the CDR3, the DNA is TGTGCCAGCAGACTAAGACAGGGTGGTGAATTCGATGAGCAGTTCTTC.

This clonotype was found a few times. The chain has TRBV29-1 and TRBJ2-7, with 7 bases identical to TRBD1. This CDR3 region has 13 residues. Germline CDR1 reads SQVTM; CDR2 reads ANQGSEA. Germline trimming cut 7 bases from V and 0 bases from J; bases unmatched to any gene: 6. CDR3 coding DNA: TGCAGCGCACGTCGGGACAGCTCCTACGAGCAGTACTTC. Translation gives CSARRDSSYEQYF.

This clonotype was observed a few times. The genes are TRBV12-3 or TRBV12-4 and TRBJ2-1, with 7 bases fitting TRBD1. The CDR3 runs to 17 residues. Trimming removed 10 bases from V and 0 bases from J; junction bases left unmatched: 15. The CDR3 spells CATRYASGTVSYNEQFF. The CDR3 nucleotides are TGTGCCACACGATATGCCTCCGGGACAGTCTCCTACAATGAGCAGTTCTTC.

Concerning this clonotype: The CDR3 does not end in the conserved phenylalanine or tryptophan, so this is likely a read error. The gene calls are TRBV15 and TRBJ2-5; no definite D call. The CDR3 loop spans 13 amino acids. V dropped 0 bases and J dropped 10 bases, with 12 bases sitting between them. The V gene's germline CDR1 is LNHNV and CDR2 YYDKDF (reference sequence). As DNA, the CDR3 is TGTGCCACCAGCAGAGAGAGTTCGGTTAGCCAGTACGTC. Translation: CATSRESSVSQYV.

The V gene is TRBV20-1, the J gene TRBJ2-7; D ambiguous. V was pared by 4 bases and J by 6 bases, with 16 bases between. The CDR3 has 13 residues. Germline V lookup: CDR1 DFQATT, CDR2 SNEGSKA (reference sequence). CDR3: CSAIITWGSEQYF. Here the CDR3 DNA reads TGCAGTGCTATCATCACATGGGGTAGCGAGCAGTACTTC.

The rearrangement links TRBV5-1 to TRBJ2-1; 9 nucleotides agree with TRBD1. CDR1 SGHRS and CDR2 YFSETQ come from the germline V gene. The J segment lost 6 bases and the V segment lost 4 bases, leaving 5 bases of the junction unmatched. The CDR3 contains 14 residues. The CDR3 region is CASSLRTGANEQFF. In DNA, the CDR3 is TGCGCCAGCAGCCTTCGGACAGGGGCCAATGAGCAGTTCTTC.

The CDR3 bases are TGTGCCAGCAGCTCTACAGCAAACCATGAAAAACTGTTTTTT. This codes for CASSSTANHEKLFF. V gene TRBV11-1 combines with J gene TRBJ1-4, with D hard to call. The CDR3 is 14 residues long. Germline V gene lookup returns CDR1 SGHAT and CDR2 FQDESV (reference sequence). V lost 4 bases, J lost 6 bases, and 12 bases lay in between.

This clonotype turned up a few times. The chain is built from TRBV24-1 and TRBJ2-2, with 7 bases that match TRBD2. J was trimmed by 3 bases and V by 1 base; bases with no gene match: 10. The CDR3 runs to 18 residues. Germline V gene data show CDR1 as KGHDR and CDR2 as SFDVKD. The CDR3 sequence: CATSDFPITSVDTGELFF. The CDR3 coding sequence is TGTGCCACCAGTGATTTCCCTATTACTAGCGTGGACACCGGGGAGCTGTTTTTT.